This T cell receptor beta chain was obtained from a study of T cells in Graves' hyperthyroidism and ophthalmopathy. Findings and limits, study-wide: Progression to ophthalmopathy was predicted a median of about 6.6 months early. Expanded thyroid clonotypes (above 0.001) were mostly also found in blood. A 13 V-J signature model discriminated ophthalmopathy versus stable hyperthyroidism.

The cohort's ophthalmopathy patients, a group with duration under 3 months, had a Clinical Activity Score of at least 3 and a NOSPECS grade of at least 4. As to this clonotype: Its antigen is as yet unknown. A read error may account for a junction end that differs from germline.

It was RNA transcripts that yielded the amplified TCR beta CDR3 regions. Initially, a first-round RT-PCR of the TCR CDR3 employed the HTBI primer set. A single record per CDR3 protein comes from TCRdb applying MiXCR to the multiplex PCR reads. The table has 600,000 to 650,000 distinct CDR3 sequences, less than 25% seen once. Germline V CDR1 and CDR2: LGHDT, YNNKEL (reference sequence). The CDR3 runs to 14 residues. Sequencing used blood. The clonotype comes from a man aged 25 to 45 with Graves' ophthalmopathy. The J gene is TRBJ1-1, the V gene TRBV3-1; no reliable D call. The CDR3 spells CASSAHQMNTEAFF. CDR3 DNA: TGTGCCAGCAGCGCCCATCAAATGAACACCGAAGCTTTCTTT.